A selection of T cell receptor beta chains follows, all from one sample in a study of blood T cell repertoires in COVID-19. TCRdb keeps only in-frame clones here, not all; method: immunoSEQ multiplex PCR. The table includes 80,000 or so clones, around 86% detected once. The specimen was peripheral blood. The source of these receptors is a woman aged 60-75 years with acute or convalescent COVID-19. Both conserved end residues are trimmed from each CDR3. Fields, in order: J gene, V gene, CDR3 protein.

J: TRBJ2-1
V: TRBV4-3
CDR3: ASSLSGLAGGEQF

J: TRBJ1-2
V: TRBV7-2
CDR3: ASSLGQGDYGYT

J: TRBJ2-2
V: TRBV7-8
CDR3: ASSLGSRSGRFSNTGELF

J: TRBJ1-4
V: TRBV30
CDR3: AWSRDSNEKLF

J: TRBJ1-4
V: TRBV7-2
CDR3: ASSSRGTGHEKLF

J: TRBJ1-1
V: TRBV6-6
CDR3: ASSSQGAGVYAF

J: TRBJ2-1
V: TRBV12-3/TRBV12-4
CDR3: ASSFEAYEQF

J: TRBJ1-4
V: TRBV2
CDR3: ASKEQGEKLF

J: TRBJ2-2
V: TRBV5-1
CDR3: ASSWEGQVVSTGELF

J: TRBJ2-2
V: TRBV2
CDR3: ASSVGGAGTGELF

J: TRBJ2-7
V: TRBV18
CDR3: ASSLTGGVSYEQY

J: TRBJ2-1
V: TRBV6-2/TRBV6-3
CDR3: ASSSLAGVGNEQF

J: TRBJ2-6
V: TRBV11-3
CDR3: ASSYGQGAGANVLT

J: TRBJ2-7
V: TRBV28
CDR3: ASSFPRTGGGYEQY

J: TRBJ1-4
V: TRBV14
CDR3: ASSQGLGPSTTEEKLF

J: TRBJ1-1
V: TRBV12-3/TRBV12-4
CDR3: ASSLEQGTEAF

J: TRBJ2-3
V: TRBV4-3
CDR3: ASSPASGQPSRDTQY

J: TRBJ1-1
V: TRBV7-9
CDR3: ASSYGRRGSLEAF

J: TRBJ2-5
V: TRBV7-2
CDR3: ASSPPEGTQY

J: TRBJ2-7
V: TRBV9
CDR3: ASSVGGGLSYEQY

J: TRBJ2-3
V: TRBV6-2/TRBV6-3
CDR3: ASSYIAGVTDTQY

J: TRBJ1-3
V: TRBV3-1/TRBV3-2
CDR3: ASSQGGTIY

J: TRBJ2-3
V: TRBV11-2
CDR3: ASSLDVGSGGGDTQY

J: TRBJ2-3
V: TRBV6-2/TRBV6-3
CDR3: ASSLSSLAQSTDTQY

J: TRBJ1-4
V: TRBV6-5
CDR3: ASSYSYRADEKLF

J: TRBJ1-2
V: TRBV9
CDR3: ASGGQDRGPYGYT

J: TRBJ2-7
V: TRBV27
CDR3: ASSPRASGINQRTYEQY

J: TRBJ2-3
V: TRBV4-3
CDR3: ASSQGTRTDTQY

J: TRBJ2-7
V: TRBV11-2
CDR3: ASSLVVGGSEQY

J: TRBJ2-3
V: TRBV12-3/TRBV12-4
CDR3: ASSPEVVTQY

J: TRBJ1-2
V: TRBV10-2
CDR3: ASSEGGAGNGYT

J: TRBJ2-2
V: TRBV25-1
CDR3: ASSELHRPGSTGELF

J: TRBJ2-5
V: TRBV29-1
CDR3: SVDDGGETQY

J: TRBJ2-1
V: TRBV18
CDR3: ASSRSGGRIHEQF

J: TRBJ1-2
V: TRBV18
CDR3: ASSETGYGYT

J: TRBJ1-6
V: TRBV2
CDR3: ASSRDRAGGNSPLH